This T cell receptor (beta chain) was sequenced in a study of blood T cells in healthy people across ages. Study-level findings and limits: Roughly linear age-related decline in beta diversity appeared, significant by age 40. A strong correlation was seen between TCR beta diversity and naive T cell percentage. Total diversity from one million sequenced T cells was likely underestimated.

Next came a second PCR, run for about 6 to 11 cycles, which used a sample-barcoded 5' primer along with a J-beta primer mix. TCRdb independently ran MiXCR on the 5' RACE reads; one entry per CDR3 protein. The table records 790,000 or so distinct CDR3 sequences, about 61% of them present only once. The CDR3 consists of 16 residues. V trimming: 1 base; J trimming: 4 bases; junction bases outside the gene matches: 7. Germline loops: CDR1 MGHDK, CDR2 SYGVNS. As regards this clonotype: Antigen unknown.

Sequencing was carried out using blood. The receptor's source is a man aged 40-55 years in good health. The gene calls are TRBV25-1 and TRBJ2-3; TRBD2 matches 8 bases. The CDR3 nucleotides read TGTGCCAGCAGTGAATCCCGCGGGAGGCTAGCAGATACGCAGTATTTT. The encoded protein is CASSESRGRLADTQYF.